This T cell receptor (beta chain) emerged from a study of blood T cell repertoires in COVID-19 (dated by TCRdb to 2018 to 2021). Describing the broader study: Samples covering the acute and convalescent phases of COVID-19 were provided by collaborators in the United States, Italy and Spain. The samples were drawn from two sources: the first 160 participants of the ongoing ImmuneRACE study, and 950 to 1,500 subjects contributed by 6 global collaborators. A freely available public database, intended as a resource for researchers studying the immune response to SARS-CoV-2, is where the repertoires were released. The material from the prospective study consisted of cDNA or gDNA derived from T cells, B-cell-depleted T cells, or PBMCs. The sample metadata nearly always contained a de-identified subject ID, COVID-19 status, age in years and sex. Where available, HLA class I and class II types were taken from metadata supplied by the sample provider and were not determined by assay-based typing. The dataset comprised deeply sampled blood TCRbeta repertoires from subjects exposed to, actively infected with, or recovered from COVID-19.

CDR1 MNHEY and CDR2 SVGEGT are derived from the germline V gene. Inclusive of the bounding cysteine and phenylalanine, the CDR3 is 17 residues long. CDR3 DNA only is kept here, 51 bases in frame from base 1. Trimming removed 5 bases from V and 1 base from J; the gene matches leave 11 bases unexplained. A word on this clone: Its binding antigen is unknown. Within one base of it there is no much larger clone, and no base qualities were kept.

The collaborating institutions used their own protocols to collect whole blood in K2EDTA tubes. For TCRbeta analysis, collaborators shipped samples in one of three forms: frozen whole blood, isolated PBMCs, or DNA extracted from either of those sample types. Broader findings and caveats from the paper: How much clinical and demographic metadata was included differed by source and by participant, and the metadata was provided uncurated.

TCRbeta CDR3 regions were amplified from genomic DNA using the immunoSEQ Assay, a bias-controlled multiplex PCR. As for how the authors treated the data: Nucleated cell counts per sample were estimated from amplification of reference gene primers within the assay. To quantify the absolute abundance of each unique TCRbeta CDR3 rearrangement, sequence reads were collapsed and filtered. For each sample, productive Simpson clonality was calculated as the square root of Simpson's diversity index over productive rearrangements. TCRdb's version of the immuneACCESS table is confined to in-frame rearrangements and falls short of the full clone set. An unresolved V gene accounts for under half of the shortfall where checked; the remainder is of unknown origin. V, J and clone size reflect that table, while D and trimming were determined from the DNA. Counted in this sample were 75,000 to 80,000 clones; under 95% of them appeared once. The leading ten clones occupy roughly 6% of the sample.

The source of this sequence is a human donor in a cohort sampled during active COVID-19. In this chain, TRBV6-2 or TRBV6-3 is recombined with TRBJ2-1; 7 middle bases align to TRBD1. Sequenced: peripheral blood. The sequence in DNA is TGTGCCAGCAGTCCCAGGGGGAAGCGCCCGTCCTACAATGAGCAGTTCTTC. It encodes CASSPRGKRPSYNEQFF.